This T cell receptor beta chain was recorded in a study of T cell repertoires in cytomegalovirus infection. This CDR3 is built from 15 residues. Trimming removed 3 bases from V and 0 bases from J, with 9 bases in between. Germline CDR1 and CDR2: SEHNR and FQNEAQ (reference sequence). A single record per CDR3 protein comes from TCRdb applying MiXCR to the reads. This sample has about 330,000 distinct CDR3 sequences; about 35% occur once, and the top ten carry roughly 12%. The sample holds a few counts of this clonotype. Its matching antigen is unknown. The receptor comes from a human donor in good health (CMV status not recorded). Some clones in this sample may be carry-over from other donors' samples. The rearrangement joins TRBV7-9 to TRBJ2-1; D may be TRBD1 (5 bases). Sequenced material: cultured PBMCs, taken from culture after CMV antigen stimulation. The CDR3 nucleotides are TGTGCCAGCAGCTTCGCAGGGCTCTCCTACAATGAGCAGTTCTTC. Its protein product is CASSFAGLSYNEQFF.